This T cell receptor (beta chain) was sequenced for a study of cytomegalovirus exposure and HLA in healthy donors. PCR primers comprised 60 Vbeta and 13 Jbeta primers. Only in-frame clones appear in the TCRdb table, and some are missing; sequencing was by immunoSEQ multiplex PCR. This sample yields 75,000 to 100,000 clones, of which approximately 74% are seen a single time; around 14% belongs to the top ten. Only a few counts were recorded for this clone. The origin of this receptor is a woman in her seventies in good health and CMV-seropositive. The sequenced material came from PBMCs.

The CDR3 loop is CSISVSSDTQYF. The CDR3 nucleotides are TGCAGCATTAGCGTGTCATCAGATACGCAGTATTTT. The chain carries TRBV29-1 and TRBJ2-3, with TRBD2 as a possible D gene (5 bases). CDR1 and CDR2 (germline): SQVTM, ANQGSEA. V lost 8 bases to trimming and J lost 4 bases, with 13 bases between them. CDR3 length: 12 amino acids.